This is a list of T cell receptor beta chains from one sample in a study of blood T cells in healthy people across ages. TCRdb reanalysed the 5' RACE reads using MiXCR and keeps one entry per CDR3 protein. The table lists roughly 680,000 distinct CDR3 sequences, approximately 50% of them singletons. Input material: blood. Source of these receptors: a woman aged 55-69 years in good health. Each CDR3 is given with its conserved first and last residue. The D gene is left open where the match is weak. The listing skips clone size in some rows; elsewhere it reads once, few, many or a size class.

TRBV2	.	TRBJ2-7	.	TGTGCCAGCAGTGATCGGGACGGGACCGTTTACGAGCAGTACTTC	CASSDRDGTVYEQYF
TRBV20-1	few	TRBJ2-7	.	TGCAGTGCTTGGGCGAGCTCCTACGAGCAGTACTTC	CSAWASSYEQYF
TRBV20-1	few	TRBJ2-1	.	TGCAGTGCTAGGATCGGGTACGACAATGAGCAGTTCTTC	CSARIGYDNEQFF
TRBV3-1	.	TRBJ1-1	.	TGTGCCAGCAGCCACGGAGGGGCCGCGGACACTGAAGCTTTCTTT	CASSHGGAADTEAFF
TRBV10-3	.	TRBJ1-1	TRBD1	TGTGCCATCAGTGAGTCAAACCGGGACAGGGGACAGGAAGCTTTCTTT	CAISESNRDRGQEAFF
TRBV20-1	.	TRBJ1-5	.	TGCAGTGCTAGAGATCCGGCTAGCAATCAGCCCCAGCATTTT	CSARDPASNQPQHF
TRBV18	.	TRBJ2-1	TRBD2	TGTGCCAGCTCACCACCTAGCGGGAGCACACATGAGCAGTTCTTC	CASSPPSGSTHEQFF
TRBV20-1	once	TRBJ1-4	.	TGCAGTGCTGTTCACAGCCCTTTGGGTGAAAAACTGTTTTTT	CSAVHSPLGEKLFF
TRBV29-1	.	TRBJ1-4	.	TGCAGCGTTGTCGGCTTGGCTAATGAAAAACTGTTTTTT	CSVVGLANEKLFF
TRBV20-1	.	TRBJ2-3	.	TGCAGTGCTAGAAAGCTTCCACGGGGAGATACGCAGTATTTT	CSARKLPRGDTQYF
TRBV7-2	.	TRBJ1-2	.	TGTGCCAGCAGCTTATCAGGAACTGAGGGCTACACCTTC	CASSLSGTEGYTF
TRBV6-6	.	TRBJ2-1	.	TGTGCCAGCGGTTACCCGCTAGCGAGTGGCTACAATGAGCAGTTCTTC	CASGYPLASGYNEQFF
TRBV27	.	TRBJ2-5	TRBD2	TGTGCCAGCAGTCCTGGACTAGACATGGCCCAGTACTTC	CASSPGLDMAQYF
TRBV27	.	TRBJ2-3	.	TGTGCCAGCAGTTTTGGTGTGGCTGAGAGGGATACGCAGTATTTT	CASSFGVAERDTQYF
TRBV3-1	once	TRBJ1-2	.	TGTGCCAGCAGCCCAGGGGATCATGGCAACACCTTC	CASSPGDHGNTF
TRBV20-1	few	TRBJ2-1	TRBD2	TGCAGTGCGCCCCCCCGACTAGCGGGATTTTACAATGAGCAGTTCTTC	CSAPPRLAGFYNEQFF
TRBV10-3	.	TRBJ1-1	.	TGTGCCATCAGTAGGACGAACACTGAAGCTTTCTTT	CAISRTNTEAFF
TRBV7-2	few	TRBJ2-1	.	TGTGCCAGCAGCTTAGCGGGGTTCGAGCAGTTCTTC	CASSLAGFEQFF
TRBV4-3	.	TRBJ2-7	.	TGCGCCAGCAGCCAATCGGGGACGGGGGTCAACGAGCAGTACTTC	CASSQSGTGVNEQYF
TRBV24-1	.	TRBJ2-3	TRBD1	TGTGCCACCAGTGATGGGGACAGGGGGCGATCAGATACGCAGTATTTT	CATSDGDRGRSDTQYF
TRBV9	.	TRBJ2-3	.	TGTGCCAGCAGCGTAGATCCAGGGGGGACAGATACGCAGTATTTT	CASSVDPGGTDTQYF
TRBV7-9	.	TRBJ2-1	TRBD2	TGTGCCAGCGATAGAGAGCTTGGGCCAGCGGGAGGGCCTAGATACAATGAGCAGTTCTTC	CASDRELGPAGGPRYNEQFF
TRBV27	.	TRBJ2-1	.	TGTGCCAGCAGTTTAGGTCTGCCCGGAGCCGAGTTCTTC	CASSLGLPGAEFF
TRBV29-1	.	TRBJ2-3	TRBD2	TGCAGCGTTGGGGAGGGGTCAGATACGCAGTATTTT	CSVGEGSDTQYF
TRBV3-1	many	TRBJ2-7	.	TGTGCCAGCAGCCAGTTTTTGCGGCCAGCTTCCTACGAGCAGTACTTC	CASSQFLRPASYEQYF
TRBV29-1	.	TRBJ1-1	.	TGCAGCACCCAATCAGGGTTCACTGAAGCTTTCTTT	CSTQSGFTEAFF
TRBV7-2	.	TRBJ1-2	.	TGTGCCAGCAGCCCTGGACAGTATAACTATGGCTACACCTTC	CASSPGQYNYGYTF
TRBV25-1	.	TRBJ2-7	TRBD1	TGTGCCAGCAGTGAATTAGGACAGGGTTACGAGCAGTACTTC	CASSELGQGYEQYF
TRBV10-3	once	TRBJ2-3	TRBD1	TGTGCCATCAGGGACAGGGGGCATGGAGATACGCAGTATTTT	CAIRDRGHGDTQYF
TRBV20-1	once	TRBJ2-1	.	TGCAGTGCTAGAGTGAGGACAGATAGTTCCTACAATGAGCAGTTCTTC	CSARVRTDSSYNEQFF
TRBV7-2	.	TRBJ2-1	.	TGTGCCAGCAGCTTCCAGCGGGGACAAGAGACCCAGTTCTTC	CASSFQRGQETQFF
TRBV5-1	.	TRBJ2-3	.	TGCGCCAGCCGCCGGACACCTCGCACAGATACGCAGTATTTT	CASRRTPRTDTQYF
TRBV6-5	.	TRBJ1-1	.	TGTGCCAGCAGTCCGGACAGTGGGGGTTCGGGCACTGAAGCTTTCTTT	CASSPDSGGSGTEAFF
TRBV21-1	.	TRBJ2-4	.	TGTGCCAGCAGCAAGAAACAACCACTAGCCAAAAACACTCAGTACTTC	CASSKKQPLAKNTQYF
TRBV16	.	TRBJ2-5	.	TGTGCCAGCAGCCGACACCAAGAGGCCCAGTACTTC	CASSRHQEAQYF
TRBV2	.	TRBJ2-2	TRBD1	TGTGCCAGCAGTGAGGAGACAGGGAACGGGGAGCTGTTTTTT	CASSEETGNGELFF
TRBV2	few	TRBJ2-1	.	TGTGCCAGCAGGAGTCAGGTGTACAATGAGCAGTTCTTC	CASRSQVYNEQFF
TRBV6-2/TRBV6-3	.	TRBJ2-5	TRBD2	TGTGCCAGCAGTTATATTCGGACTAGCGGGAGTGAGCAGTACTTC	CASSYIRTSGSEQYF
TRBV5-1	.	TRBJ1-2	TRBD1	TGCGCCAGCAGCGATGGGACAGGGGCCGGCTACACCTTC	CASSDGTGAGYTF
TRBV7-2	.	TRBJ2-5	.	TGTGCCAGCAGCGGTCGGGCAGAGACCCAGTACTTC	CASSGRAETQYF
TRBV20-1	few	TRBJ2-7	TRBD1	TGCAGTGCCAGGGGGCCAATGCTCTCCTACGAGCAGTACTTC	CSARGPMLSYEQYF
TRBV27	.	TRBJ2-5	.	TGTGCCAGCCGCCGGAATTCCGGACCTTCACGGGGGACCCAGTACTTC	CASRRNSGPSRGTQYF
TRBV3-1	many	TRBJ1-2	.	TGCGCCAGCAGCCAAGGGGTTGGCTATGGCTACACCTTC	CASSQGVGYGYTF
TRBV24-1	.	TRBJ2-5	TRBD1	TGTGCCACCAGTGATTTAGGACAGGGACAAGAGACCCAGTACTTC	CATSDLGQGQETQYF
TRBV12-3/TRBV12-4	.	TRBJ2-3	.	TGTGCCAGCAGCCGGAAGGGGGGGGCGACCAGCACAGATACGCAGTATTTT	CASSRKGGATSTDTQYF
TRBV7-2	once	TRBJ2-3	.	TGTGCCAGCAGCTGGAACCCAGATACGCAGTATTTT	CASSWNPDTQYF
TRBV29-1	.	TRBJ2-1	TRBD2	TGCAGCGTTGAGGATTACGGCCCTAGCGGGAGGGCCTACGAGCAGTTCTTC	CSVEDYGPSGRAYEQFF
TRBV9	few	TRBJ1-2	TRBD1	TGTGCCAGCAGCCGACAGGGGGAATTCTATGGCTACACCTTC	CASSRQGEFYGYTF
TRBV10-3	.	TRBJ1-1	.	TGTGCCATCAGTACCTCCGATTTTCACGCTTTCTTT	CAISTSDFHAFF
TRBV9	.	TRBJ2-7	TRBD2	TGTACCAGCCGGACTAGCGGGAGGGGCTACGAGCAGTACTTC	CTSRTSGRGYEQYF
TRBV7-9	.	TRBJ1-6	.	TGTGCCGGAGGGGGTGATCCCGCAGATTCACCCCTCCACTTT	CAGGGDPADSPLHF
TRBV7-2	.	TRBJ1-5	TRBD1	TGTGCCAGCAGGTTTGGGCCAGGGGGTAGCAATCAGCCCCAGCATTTT	CASRFGPGGSNQPQHF
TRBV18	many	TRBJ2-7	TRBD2	TGTGCCAGCTCACCGAGCGGGAGCTACGAGCAGTACTTC	CASSPSGSYEQYF
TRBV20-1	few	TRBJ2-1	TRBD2	TGCAGTGCTAGGGCGCGGGAGCGGTCATCTGAGCAGTTCTTC	CSARARERSSEQFF
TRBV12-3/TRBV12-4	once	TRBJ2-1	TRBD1	TGTGCCACAGGGGGGACAGGGGGCTACAATGAGCAGTTCTTC	CATGGTGGYNEQFF
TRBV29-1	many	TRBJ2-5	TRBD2	TGCAGCGTGGCTAGCGGACAAGAGACCCAGTACTTC	CSVASGQETQYF